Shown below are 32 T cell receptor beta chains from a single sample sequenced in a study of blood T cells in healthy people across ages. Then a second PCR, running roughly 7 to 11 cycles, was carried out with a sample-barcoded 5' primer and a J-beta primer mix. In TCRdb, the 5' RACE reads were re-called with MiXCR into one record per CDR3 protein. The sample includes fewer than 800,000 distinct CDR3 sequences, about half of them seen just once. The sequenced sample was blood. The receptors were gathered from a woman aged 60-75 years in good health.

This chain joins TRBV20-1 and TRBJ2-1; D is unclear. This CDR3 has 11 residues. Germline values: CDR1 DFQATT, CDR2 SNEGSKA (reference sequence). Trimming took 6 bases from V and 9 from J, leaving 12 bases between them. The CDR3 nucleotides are TGCAGTGCCACACTCGTCCCTGAGCAGTTCTTC. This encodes CSATLVPEQFF.

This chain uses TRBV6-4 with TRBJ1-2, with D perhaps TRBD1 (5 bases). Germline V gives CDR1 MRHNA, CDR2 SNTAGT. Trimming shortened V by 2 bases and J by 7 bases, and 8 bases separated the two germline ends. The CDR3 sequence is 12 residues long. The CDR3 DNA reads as TGTGCCAGCAGTGACAAGGGACGTGGCTACACCTTC. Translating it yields CASSDKGRGYTF.

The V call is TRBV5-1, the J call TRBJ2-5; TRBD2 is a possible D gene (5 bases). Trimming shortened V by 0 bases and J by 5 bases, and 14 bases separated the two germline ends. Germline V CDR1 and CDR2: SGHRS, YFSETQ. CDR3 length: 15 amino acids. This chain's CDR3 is CASSLVLLVRETQYF. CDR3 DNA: TGCGCCAGCAGCTTGGTCTTACTAGTGCGTGAGACCCAGTACTTC.

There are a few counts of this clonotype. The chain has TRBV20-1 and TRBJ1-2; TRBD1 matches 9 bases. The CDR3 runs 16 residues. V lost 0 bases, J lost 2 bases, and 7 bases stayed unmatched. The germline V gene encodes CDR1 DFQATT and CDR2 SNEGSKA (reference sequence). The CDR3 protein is CSARDWGQGPNYGYTF. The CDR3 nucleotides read TGCAGTGCTAGAGATTGGGGACAGGGTCCCAACTATGGCTACACCTTC.

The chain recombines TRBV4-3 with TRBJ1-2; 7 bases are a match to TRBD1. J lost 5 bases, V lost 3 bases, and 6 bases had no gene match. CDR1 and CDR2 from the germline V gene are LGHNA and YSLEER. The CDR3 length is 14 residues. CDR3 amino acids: CASSQAGGGYGYTF. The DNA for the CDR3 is TGCGCCAGCAGCCAGGCAGGGGGTGGTTATGGCTACACCTTC.

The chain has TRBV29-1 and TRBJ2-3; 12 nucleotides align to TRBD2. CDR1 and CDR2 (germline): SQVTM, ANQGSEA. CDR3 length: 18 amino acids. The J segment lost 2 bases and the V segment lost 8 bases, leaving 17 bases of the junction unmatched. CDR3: CSCTPVGTSGLVTDTQYF. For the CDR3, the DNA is TGCAGCTGCACACCTGTGGGGACTAGCGGGTTGGTCACAGATACGCAGTATTTT.

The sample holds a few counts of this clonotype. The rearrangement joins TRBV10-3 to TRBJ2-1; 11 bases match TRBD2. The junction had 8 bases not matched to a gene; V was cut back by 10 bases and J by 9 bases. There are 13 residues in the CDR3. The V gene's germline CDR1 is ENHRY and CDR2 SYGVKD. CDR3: CATRLAGSGEQFF. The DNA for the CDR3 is TGTGCCACCCGACTAGCGGGATCTGGTGAGCAGTTCTTC.

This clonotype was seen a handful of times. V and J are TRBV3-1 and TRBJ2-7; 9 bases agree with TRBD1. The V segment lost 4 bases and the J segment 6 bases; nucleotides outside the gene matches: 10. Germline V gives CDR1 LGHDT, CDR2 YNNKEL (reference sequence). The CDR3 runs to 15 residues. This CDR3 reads CASSLTGTGSREQYF. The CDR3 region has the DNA TGTGCCAGCAGCCTGACCGGGACAGGGTCTCGCGAGCAGTACTTC.

The CDR3 coding sequence is TGTGCCACGCAACCGGGCGGAGATCAGCCCCAGCATTTT. This codes for CATQPGGDQPQHF. This chain connects TRBV10-3 to TRBJ1-5; D call uncertain. CDR3 length equals 13 residues. Looked up from germline, CDR1 is ENHRY and CDR2 is SYGVKD. The ends were cut back, 10 bases at V and 5 bases at J, with 15 bases in the middle.

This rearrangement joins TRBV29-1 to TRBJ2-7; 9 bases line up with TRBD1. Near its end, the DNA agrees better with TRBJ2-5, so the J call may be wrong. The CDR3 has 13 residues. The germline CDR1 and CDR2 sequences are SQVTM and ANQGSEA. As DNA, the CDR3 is TGCAGCGTCCAGACAGGGGGCCAAGAGACCCAGTACTTC. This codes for CSVQTGGQETQYF.

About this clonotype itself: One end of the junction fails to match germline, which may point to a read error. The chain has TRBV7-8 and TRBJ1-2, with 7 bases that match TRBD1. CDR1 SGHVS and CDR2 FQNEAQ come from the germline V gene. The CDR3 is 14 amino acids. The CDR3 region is CASSLKGTDYGCTF. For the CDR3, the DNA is TGTGCCAGCAGTTTAAAAGGGACAGACTATGGCTGCACCTTC.

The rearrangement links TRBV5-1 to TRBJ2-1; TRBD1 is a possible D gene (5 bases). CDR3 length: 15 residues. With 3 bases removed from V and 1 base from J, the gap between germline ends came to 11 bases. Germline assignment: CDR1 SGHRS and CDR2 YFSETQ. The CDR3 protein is CASSCSQGSYNEQFF. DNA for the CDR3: TGCGCCAGCAGCTGCTCTCAGGGTTCCTACAATGAGCAGTTCTTC. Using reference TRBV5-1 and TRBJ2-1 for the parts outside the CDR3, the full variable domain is KAGVTQTPRYLIKTRGQQVTLSCSPISGHRSVSWYQQTPGQGLQFLFEYFSETQRNKGNFPGRFSGRQFSNSRSEMNVSTLELGDSALYLCASSCSQGSYNEQFFGPGTRLTVL.

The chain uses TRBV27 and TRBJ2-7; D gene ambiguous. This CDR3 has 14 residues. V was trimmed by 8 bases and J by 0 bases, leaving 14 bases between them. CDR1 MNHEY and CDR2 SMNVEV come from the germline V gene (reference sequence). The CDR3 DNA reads TGTGCCAGCGCCGAGTATAGGAGCTCCTACGAGCAGTACTTC. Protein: CASAEYRSSYEQYF.

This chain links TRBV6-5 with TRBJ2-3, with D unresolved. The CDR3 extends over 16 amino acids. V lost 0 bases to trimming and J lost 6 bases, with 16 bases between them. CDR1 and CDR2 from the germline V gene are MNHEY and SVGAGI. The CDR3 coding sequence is TGTGCCAGCAGTTACTCGACTCATCCGTCGTCGGATACGCAGTATTTT. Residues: CASSYSTHPSSDTQYF.

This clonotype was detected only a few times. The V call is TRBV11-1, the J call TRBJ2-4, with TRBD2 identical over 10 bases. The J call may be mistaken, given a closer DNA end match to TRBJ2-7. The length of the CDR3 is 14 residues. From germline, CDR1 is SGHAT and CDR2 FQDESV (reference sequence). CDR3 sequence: CASSSRTSGDEQYF. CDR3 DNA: TGTGCCAGCAGCTCTAGGACTAGCGGAGACGAGCAGTACTTC.

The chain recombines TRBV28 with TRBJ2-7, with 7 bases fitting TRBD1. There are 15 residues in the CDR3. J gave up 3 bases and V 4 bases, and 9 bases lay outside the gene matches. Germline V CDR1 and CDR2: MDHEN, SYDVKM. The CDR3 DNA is TGTGCCAGCAGTTCGCTTCGACAGGGTAACTACGAGCAGTACTTC. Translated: CASSSLRQGNYEQYF.

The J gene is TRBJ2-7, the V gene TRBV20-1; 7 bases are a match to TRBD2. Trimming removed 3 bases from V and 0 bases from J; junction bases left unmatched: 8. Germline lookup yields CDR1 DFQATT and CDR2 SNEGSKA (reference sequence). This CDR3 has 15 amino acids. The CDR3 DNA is TGCAGTGCTAGTAACCCCAGCGGGATCTCCTACGAGCAGTACTTC. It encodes CSASNPSGISYEQYF.

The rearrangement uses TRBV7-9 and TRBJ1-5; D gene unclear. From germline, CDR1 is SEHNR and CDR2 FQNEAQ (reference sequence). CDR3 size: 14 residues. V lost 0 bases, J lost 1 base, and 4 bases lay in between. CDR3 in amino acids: CASSLALSNQPQHF. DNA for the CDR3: TGTGCCAGCAGCTTAGCGCTCAGCAATCAGCCCCAGCATTTT.

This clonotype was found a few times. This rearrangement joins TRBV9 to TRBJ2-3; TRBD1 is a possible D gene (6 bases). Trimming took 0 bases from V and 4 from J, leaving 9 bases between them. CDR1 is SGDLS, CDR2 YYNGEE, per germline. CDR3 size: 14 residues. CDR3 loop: CASSVVGAADTQYF. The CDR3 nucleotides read TGTGCCAGCAGCGTAGTGGGGGCGGCAGATACGCAGTATTTT.

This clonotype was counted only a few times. The CDR3 DNA sequence: TGTGCCAGCAGCTTAAGACAGGGGACTAGCGGGAGGGCCGGGAATGAGCAGTTCTTC. Protein sequence: CASSLRQGTSGRAGNEQFF. The V and J genes are TRBV5-6 and TRBJ2-1; TRBD2 aligns across 16 bases. J gave up 7 bases and V 2 bases, and 12 bases lay outside the gene matches. The CDR3 is made up of 19 amino acids. CDR1 is SGHDT and CDR2 is YYEEEE in the germline V gene.

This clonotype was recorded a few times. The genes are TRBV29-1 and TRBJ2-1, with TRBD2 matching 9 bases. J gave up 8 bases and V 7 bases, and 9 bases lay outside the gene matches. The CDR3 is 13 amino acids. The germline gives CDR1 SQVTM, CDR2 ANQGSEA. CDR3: CSAMGGRADEQFF. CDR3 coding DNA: TGCAGCGCCATGGGCGGGAGGGCTGATGAGCAGTTCTTC.

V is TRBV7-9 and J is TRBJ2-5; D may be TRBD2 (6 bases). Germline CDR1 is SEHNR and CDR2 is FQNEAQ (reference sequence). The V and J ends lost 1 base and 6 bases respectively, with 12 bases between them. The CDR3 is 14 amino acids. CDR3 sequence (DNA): TGTGCCAGCAGCTTAGGCGGGACGGAAAAGACCCAGTACTTC. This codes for CASSLGGTEKTQYF.

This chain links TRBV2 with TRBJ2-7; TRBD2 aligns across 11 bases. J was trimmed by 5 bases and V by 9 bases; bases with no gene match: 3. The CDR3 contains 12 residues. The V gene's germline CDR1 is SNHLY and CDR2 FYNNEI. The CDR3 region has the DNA TGTGCCAGAACTAGCGGGGGCGACGAGCAGTACTTC. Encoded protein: CARTSGGDEQYF.

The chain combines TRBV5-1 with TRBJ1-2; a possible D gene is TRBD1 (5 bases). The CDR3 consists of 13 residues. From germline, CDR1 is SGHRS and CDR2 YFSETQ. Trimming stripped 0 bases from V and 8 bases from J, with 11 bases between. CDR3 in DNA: TGCGCCAGCAGCTTGGAACAGGCTGGCGGCTACACCTTC. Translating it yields CASSLEQAGGYTF. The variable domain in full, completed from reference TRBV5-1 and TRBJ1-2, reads KAGVTQTPRYLIKTRGQQVTLSCSPISGHRSVSWYQQTPGQGLQFLFEYFSETQRNKGNFPGRFSGRQFSNSRSEMNVSTLELGDSALYLCASSLEQAGGYTFGSGTRLTVV.

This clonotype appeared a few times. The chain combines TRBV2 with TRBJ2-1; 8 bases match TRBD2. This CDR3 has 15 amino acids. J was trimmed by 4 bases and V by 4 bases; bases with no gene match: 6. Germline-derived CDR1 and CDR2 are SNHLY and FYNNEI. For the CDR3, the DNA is TGTGCCAGCAGTGGGGGTCTAGCGGGTTACAATGAGCAGTTCTTC. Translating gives CASSGGLAGYNEQFF.

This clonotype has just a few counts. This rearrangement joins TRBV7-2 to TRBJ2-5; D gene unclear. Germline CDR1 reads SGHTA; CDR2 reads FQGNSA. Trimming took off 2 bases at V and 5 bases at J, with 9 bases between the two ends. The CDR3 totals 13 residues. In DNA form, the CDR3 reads TGTGCCAGCAGCTTAACGCAAGCTGAGACCCAGTACTTC. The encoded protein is CASSLTQAETQYF. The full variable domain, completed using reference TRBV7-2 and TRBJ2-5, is GAGVSQSPSNKVTEKGKDVELRCDPISGHTALYWYRQSLGQGLEFLIYFQGNSAPDKSGLPSDRFSAERTGGSVSTLTIQRTQQEDSAVYLCASSLTQAETQYFGPGTRLLVL.

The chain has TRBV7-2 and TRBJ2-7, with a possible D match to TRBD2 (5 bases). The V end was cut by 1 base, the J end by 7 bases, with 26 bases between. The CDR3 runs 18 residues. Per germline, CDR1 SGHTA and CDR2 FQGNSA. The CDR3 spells CASSLEIQRPSSYNEQYF. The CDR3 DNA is TGTGCCAGCAGCTTAGAAATCCAGCGGCCCAGCTCCTACAATGAGCAGTACTTC. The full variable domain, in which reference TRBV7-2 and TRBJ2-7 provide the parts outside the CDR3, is GAGVSQSPSNKVTEKGKDVELRCDPISGHTALYWYRQSLGQGLEFLIYFQGNSAPDKSGLPSDRFSAERTGGSVSTLTIQRTQQEDSAVYLCASSLEIQRPSSYNEQYFGPGTRLTVT.

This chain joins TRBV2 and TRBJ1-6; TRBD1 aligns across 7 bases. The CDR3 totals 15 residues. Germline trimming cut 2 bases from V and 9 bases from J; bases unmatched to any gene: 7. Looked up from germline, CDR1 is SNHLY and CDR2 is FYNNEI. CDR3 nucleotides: TGTGCCAGCAGTGAATTAGTCCCAGGGGGTTCACCCCTCCACTTT. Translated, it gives CASSELVPGGSPLHF.

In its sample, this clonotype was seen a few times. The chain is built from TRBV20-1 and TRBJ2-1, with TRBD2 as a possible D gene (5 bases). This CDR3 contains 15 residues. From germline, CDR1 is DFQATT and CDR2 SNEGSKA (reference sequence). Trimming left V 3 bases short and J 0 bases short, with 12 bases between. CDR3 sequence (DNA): TGCAGTGCTAGTTCCCGGGATCTCTCCTACAATGAGCAGTTCTTC. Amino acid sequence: CSASSRDLSYNEQFF.

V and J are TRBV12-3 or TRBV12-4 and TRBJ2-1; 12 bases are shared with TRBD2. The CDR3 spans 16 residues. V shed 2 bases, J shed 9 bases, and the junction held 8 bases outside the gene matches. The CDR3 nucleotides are TGTGCCAGCAGTTTAAAGGTGCCTAGCGGGAGGGGTGAGCAGTTCTTC. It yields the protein CASSLKVPSGRGEQFF.

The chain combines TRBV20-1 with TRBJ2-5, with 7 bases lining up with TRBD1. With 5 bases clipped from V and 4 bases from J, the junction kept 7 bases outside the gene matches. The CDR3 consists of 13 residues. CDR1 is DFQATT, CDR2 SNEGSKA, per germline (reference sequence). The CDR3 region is CSAPEGAGETQYF. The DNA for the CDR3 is TGCAGTGCTCCAGAGGGGGCGGGAGAGACCCAGTACTTC.

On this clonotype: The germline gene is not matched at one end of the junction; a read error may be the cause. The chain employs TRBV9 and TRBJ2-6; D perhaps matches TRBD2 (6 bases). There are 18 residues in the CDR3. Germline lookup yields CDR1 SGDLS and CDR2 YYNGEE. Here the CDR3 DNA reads TGTACCAGCAGCGAGTCGGTGGGACTGCGCTCTGGGGCCAACGTCCTGACTTTC. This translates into CTSSESVGLRSGANVLTF.